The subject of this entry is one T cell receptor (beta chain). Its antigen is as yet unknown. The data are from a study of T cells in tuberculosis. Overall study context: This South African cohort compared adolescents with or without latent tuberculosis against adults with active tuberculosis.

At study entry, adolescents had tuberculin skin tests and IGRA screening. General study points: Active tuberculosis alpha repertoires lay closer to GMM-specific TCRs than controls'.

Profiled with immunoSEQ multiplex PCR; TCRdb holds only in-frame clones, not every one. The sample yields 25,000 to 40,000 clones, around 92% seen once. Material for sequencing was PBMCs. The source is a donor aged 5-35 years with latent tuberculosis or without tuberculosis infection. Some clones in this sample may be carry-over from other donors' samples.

This CDR3 reads CASSIRDRGPGELFF. Written as DNA, the CDR3 is TGTGCCAGTAGTATTCGGGACAGGGGCCCCGGGGAGCTGTTTTTT. This chain connects TRBV19 to TRBJ2-2; TRBD1 matches at 10 bases. Germline CDR1 and CDR2: LNHDA and SQIVND (reference sequence). The CDR3 is made up of 15 amino acids. Trimming at V came to 3 bases and at J to 6 bases, leaving 4 bases not matched to a gene. Supplemented by reference TRBV19 and TRBJ2-2, the full variable domain reads DGGITQSPKYLFRKEGQNVTLSCEQNLNHDAMYWYRQDPGQGLRLIYYSQIVNDFQKGDIAEGYSVSREKKESFPLTVTSAQKNPTAFYLCASSIRDRGPGELFFGEGSRLTVL.